Detailed here is one T cell receptor beta chain. Its antigen is currently unknown. The sample comes from a study of cytomegalovirus exposure and HLA in healthy donors. Regarding the study as a whole: Most TCR sequences were rare, but some public TCRs occurred in many donors. The study recorded 164 TCR beta chains that were cytomegalovirus-associated.

There are 13 residues in the CDR3. Trimming removed 2 bases from V and 0 bases from J, with 4 bases in between. CDR1 is MDHEN and CDR2 is SYDVKM in the germline V gene. It was the approximately 130-subject validation cohort, separate from the approximately 690-subject first cohort, to which the donors belonged. The assay was immunoSEQ multiplex PCR, and TCRdb's table has in-frame clones only and misses some. Here the sample spans about 160,000 clones, under 95% being singletons. The chain uses TRBV28 and TRBJ1-1, with no clear D. Sequenced material: PBMCs. The TCR was taken from a woman under 30 in good health and CMV-seropositive. The CDR3 loop is CASSLQMNTEAFF. CDR3 in DNA: TGTGCCAGCAGTTTACAGATGAACACTGAAGCTTTCTTT.